This TCR beta chain was profiled in a study of shared clonotypes between healthy human individuals. Background on the study: Each donor's CD8 memory used one plate, CD8 naive two, each CD4 subset three.

Assay used: immunoSEQ multiplex PCR; TCRdb lists only in-frame clones, some missing. The table includes 2 million to 2.5 million clones, roughly 90% detected once. Study outcomes and limitations: Sorted-subset samples were not fully sequenced, rarefaction indicated. Non-shared clonotypes had lower generation probabilities than clonotypes shared by all four sorted-subset donors. Genetic and exposure-history diversity was limited by the few donors.

This clone was counted a few times. The antigen is unknown. The TCR sequence derives from a man younger than 35 in good health. Some clones in this sample may be carry-over from other donors' samples. Sequenced input: naive CD4+ T cells from PBMCs. Indicated subset: CD45RA+ positively selected.

CDR3 amino acids: CASSQSGIPNTGELFF. DNA for the CDR3: TGCGCCAGCAGCCAATCGGGGATCCCGAACACCGGGGAGCTGTTTTTT. The gene calls are TRBV4-1 and TRBJ2-2; possibly TRBD2 for D (5 bases). Per germline, CDR1 MGHRA and CDR2 YSYEKL. This CDR3 has 16 residues. Trimming took 2 bases from V and 0 from J, leaving 10 bases between them.